Each of the 27 T cell receptor beta chains below was sequenced from the same sample in a study of vaccination effects on CD4 cells after COVID-19 (dated by TCRdb to 2022 to 2024). Antigens of these TCRs are unknown. The library was produced with the immunoSEQ multiplex PCR assay. TCRdb retrieved this table from immuneACCESS and kept in-frame rearrangements only. Not all clones are present; in checked studies, unresolved V genes account for under half, and no reason is known for the remainder. This sample comprises approximately 31,000 clones, approximately 78% of them detected only once. The ten most abundant clones make up around 28% of the sample. The ViraFEST assay stimulated PBMC with viral peptide pools and then used TCR sequencing to identify antigen-specific CD4+ T cell clonotypes by expansion. After around eleven days of culture, CD4+ T cells were isolated with the EasySep CD4+ T cell isolation kit. Convalescent patients had PCR-confirmed SARS-CoV-2 infection between March and December 2020, before Alpha, Beta and Delta variants emerged in the United States.

Sequencing was performed on CD4+ T cells from PBMCs cultured with a peptide pool, taken before COVID-19 vaccination. These receptors were collected from a human donor who had a prior SARS-CoV-2 infection.

The rearrangement joins TRBV11-2 to TRBJ2-5; D is unresolved. V gave up 1 base and J gave up 6 bases, with 6 bases separating them. The CDR3 sequence is 12 residues long. Germline CDR1 and CDR2: SGHAT and FQNNGV. CDR3 DNA sequence: TGTGCCAGCAGCTTAGGCGCCCAGACCCAGTACTTC. This codes for CASSLGAQTQYF. Together with reference TRBV11-2 and TRBJ2-5, the CDR3 gives the full variable domain: EAGVAQSPRYKIIEKRQSVAFWCNPISGHATLYWYQQILGQGPKLLIQFQNNGVVDDSQLPKDRFSAERLKGVDSTLKIQPAKLEDSAVYLCASSLGAQTQYFGPGTRLLVL.

This sequence joins TRBV7-3 and TRBJ2-5; TRBD2 might be the D (6 bases). With 1 base removed from V and 1 base from J, the gap between germline ends came to 7 bases. The V gene's germline CDR1 is SGHTA and CDR2 FQGTGA. The CDR3 totals 14 residues. This CDR3 is CASSLMGGQETQYF. DNA for the CDR3: TGTGCCAGCAGCTTAATGGGAGGCCAAGAGACCCAGTACTTC.

V and J are TRBV19 and TRBJ1-1, with D perhaps TRBD1 (5 bases). This CDR3 region has 12 residues. Trimming took 5 bases from V and 5 from J, leaving 9 bases between them. Germline V CDR1 and CDR2: LNHDA, SQIVND (reference sequence). In DNA form, the CDR3 reads TGTGCCAGTAGTTCTCGGGGGACTGAAGCTTTCTTT. The encoded protein is CASSSRGTEAFF.

This clone was seen a single time. The chain uses TRBV19 and TRBJ1-6, with D perhaps TRBD1 (5 bases). This CDR3 is 15 amino acids long. Germline loops: CDR1 LNHDA, CDR2 SQIVND (reference sequence). V was shortened by 3 bases and J by 5 bases, with 11 bases between the two germline ends. The CDR3 here is CASSIGREDNSPLHF. CDR3 DNA sequence: TGTGCCAGTAGTATTGGCAGGGAGGATAATTCACCCCTCCACTTT. The variable domain in full, with the rest retrieved from reference TRBV19 and TRBJ1-6, is DGGITQSPKYLFRKEGQNVTLSCEQNLNHDAMYWYRQDPGQGLRLIYYSQIVNDFQKGDIAEGYSVSREKKESFPLTVTSAQKNPTAFYLCASSIGREDNSPLHFGNGTRLTVT.

This clone occurred a few times. The chain carries TRBV2 and TRBJ1-5; 8 bases are shared with TRBD1. Trimming at V came to 6 bases and at J to 1 base, leaving 5 bases not matched to a gene. The CDR3 contains 15 residues. Germline-derived CDR1 and CDR2 are SNHLY and FYNNEI. The CDR3 bases are TGTGCCAGCAGGCCCGGGACAGGCAGCAATCAGCCCCAGCATTTT. Amino acids: CASRPGTGSNQPQHF.

This clone was recorded a few times. The genes are TRBV5-5 and TRBJ1-5; the D is unclear. The CDR3 is 13 residues long. V was trimmed by 0 bases and J by 3 bases, leaving 4 bases between them. CDR1 and CDR2 (germline): SGHKS, YYEKEE (reference sequence). The CDR3 here is CASSLDNNQPQHF. DNA of the CDR3: TGTGCCAGCAGCTTGGATAACAATCAGCCCCAGCATTTT.

The chain recombines TRBV6-4 with TRBJ1-6; no clear D gene. Trimming cost V 0 bases and J 3 bases, with 15 bases left between them. This CDR3 is 18 amino acids long. In germline, CDR1 is MRHNA, CDR2 SNTAGT. The CDR3 here is CASSDSSDRVCYNSPLHF. The CDR3 DNA reads as TGTGCCAGCAGTGACTCGTCAGATAGAGTTTGCTATAATTCACCCCTCCACTTT.

The chain carries TRBV18 and TRBJ2-3; D may be TRBD2 (6 bases). V dropped 0 bases and J dropped 4 bases, with 8 bases sitting between them. The CDR3 loop spans 14 amino acids. The germline V gene encodes CDR1 KGHSH and CDR2 LQKENI. Written as DNA, the CDR3 is TGTGCCAGCTCACCACCGACTAGATCAGATACGCAGTATTTT. This translates into CASSPPTRSDTQYF.

The rearrangement joins TRBV6-6 to TRBJ1-5; the D is unclear. Trimming stripped 3 bases from V and 5 bases from J, with 8 bases between. The CDR3 has 13 amino acids. Looked up from germline, CDR1 is MNHNY and CDR2 is SVGAGI (reference sequence). CDR3 nucleotide sequence: TGTGCCAGCAGTTATTACTCGGATCAGCCCCAGCATTTT. This encodes CASSYYSDQPQHF.

As for this clone: One junction end does not reproduce the germline sequence, and a read error may be involved. The J gene is TRBJ1-2, the V gene TRBV4-1; 8 nucleotides line up with TRBD1. Germline lookup yields CDR1 MGHRA and CDR2 YSYEKL. There are 13 residues in the CDR3. CDR3 residues: CASSQEADRAIYF. The CDR3 coding sequence is TGCGCCAGCAGCCAAGAGGCGGACAGGGCGATATACTTC.

The chain employs TRBV4-3 and TRBJ2-7, with a weak D call TRBD2 (7 bases). Germline CDR1 reads LGHNA; CDR2 reads YSLEER. V lost 1 base and J 3 bases, leaving 25 bases between the germline ends. This CDR3 has 19 residues. The CDR3 protein is CASSQVWAGEGPLNYEQYF. CDR3 DNA: TGCGCCAGCAGCCAAGTTTGGGCAGGGGAGGGTCCCTTGAACTACGAGCAGTACTTC.

The J gene is TRBJ1-5, the V gene TRBV18; D gene ambiguous. Germline CDR1 is KGHSH and CDR2 is LQKENI. The CDR3 is 16 residues long. The V and J ends lost 3 bases and 7 bases respectively, with 19 bases between them. As DNA, the CDR3 is TGTGCCAGCTCACCGTTCAACGTGAAGGTCGGCCAGCCCCAGCATTTT. Translating it yields CASSPFNVKVGQPQHF. The whole variable domain, filled in from reference TRBV18 and TRBJ1-5, reads NAGVMQNPRHLVRRRGQEARLRCSPMKGHSHVYWYRQLPEEGLKFMVYLQKENIIDESGMPKERFSAEFPKEGPSILRIQQVVRGDSAAYFCASSPFNVKVGQPQHFGDGTRLSIL.

The sample holds a few counts of this clone. The chain carries TRBV5-4 and TRBJ2-7, with D perhaps TRBD2 (5 bases). V gave up 4 bases and J gave up 7 bases, with 12 bases separating them. This CDR3 is built from 12 residues. Germline V gene lookup returns CDR1 SGHNT and CDR2 YYREEE (reference sequence). CDR3 loop: CASSPDSVEQYF. The CDR3 nucleotides read TGTGCCAGCAGCCCGGACTCAGTAGAGCAGTACTTC.

The V call is TRBV6-2 or TRBV6-3, the J call TRBJ1-1; D ambiguous. The germline CDR1 and CDR2 sequences are MNHEY and SVGEGT. This CDR3 is built from 16 residues. Trimming removed 2 bases from V and 0 bases from J, with 13 bases in between. The CDR3 bases are TGTGCCAGCAGTTACGACTACTTCAGAGTGAACACTGAAGCTTTCTTT. The encoded protein is CASSYDYFRVNTEAFF.

The rearrangement joins TRBV19 to TRBJ1-2; D gene unclear. Germline values: CDR1 LNHDA, CDR2 SQIVND (reference sequence). The ends were cut back, 6 bases at V and 3 bases at J, with 11 bases in the middle. The length of the CDR3 is 13 residues. CDR3 region: CASSRTDYYGYTF. The CDR3, as DNA: TGTGCCAGTAGCAGGACGGATTACTATGGCTACACCTTC.

V usage is TRBV5-6 and J usage is TRBJ1-1, with TRBD1 matching 7 bases. Trimming at V came to 4 bases and at J to 1 base, leaving 7 bases not matched to a gene. The CDR3 runs to 15 residues. From germline, CDR1 is SGHDT and CDR2 YYEEEE. The CDR3 nucleotides are TGTGCCAGCAGCAGCGGATCAGGGGGGAACACTGAAGCTTTCTTT. Encoded protein: CASSSGSGGNTEAFF.

This rearrangement joins TRBV15 to TRBJ2-7; D remains unclear. The CDR3 runs to 13 residues. The germline CDR1 and CDR2 sequences are LNHNV and YYDKDF (reference sequence). The V end was cut by 3 bases, the J end by 6 bases, with 12 bases between. The CDR3 reads CATSSQHGVEQYF. The CDR3 DNA reads TGTGCCACCAGCAGCCAACACGGAGTCGAGCAGTACTTC.

This clone has a handful of counts. This sequence joins TRBV2 and TRBJ1-2; D is unresolved. Looked up from germline, CDR1 is SNHLY and CDR2 is FYNNEI. This CDR3 has 13 residues. V was shortened by 4 bases and J by 7 bases, with 13 bases between the two germline ends. The CDR3 DNA reads as TGTGCCAGCAGTGTAGGAGGGCTTGGTGGCTACACCTTC. It encodes CASSVGGLGGYTF.

The V gene is TRBV5-1, the J gene TRBJ2-2; D unclear. The germline V and J ends were trimmed by 4 bases and 0 bases, with 7 bases remaining between them. The CDR3 loop spans 14 amino acids. Germline assignment: CDR1 SGHRS and CDR2 YFSETQ. In nucleotides, the CDR3 is TGCGCCAGCAGCCTAGATCCGAACACCGGGGAGCTGTTTTTT. This translates into CASSLDPNTGELFF. The entire variable domain, with the rest obtained from reference TRBV5-1 and TRBJ2-2, is as follows: KAGVTQTPRYLIKTRGQQVTLSCSPISGHRSVSWYQQTPGQGLQFLFEYFSETQRNKGNFPGRFSGRQFSNSRSEMNVSTLELGDSALYLCASSLDPNTGELFFGEGSRLTVL.

The chain joins TRBV5-1 to TRBJ2-2; no clear D. There are 14 residues in the CDR3. The V gene's germline CDR1 is SGHRS and CDR2 YFSETQ. Trimming took 5 bases from V and 6 from J, leaving 14 bases between them. CDR3 amino acids: CASSSQNPSGELFF. For the CDR3, the DNA is TGCGCCAGCAGTTCGCAAAATCCGTCCGGGGAGCTGTTTTTT.

V usage is TRBV2 and J usage is TRBJ2-5, with D possibly TRBD1 on 6 matching bases. The V and J ends lost 3 bases and 3 bases respectively, with 8 bases between them. CDR1 and CDR2 (germline): SNHLY, FYNNEI. The CDR3 is 13 amino acids. The CDR3 is CASSENREETQYF. CDR3 bases: TGTGCCAGCAGTGAGAACAGGGAAGAGACCCAGTACTTC.

The rearrangement joins TRBV5-1 to TRBJ2-7; 8 positions match TRBD1. CDR1 and CDR2 (germline): SGHRS, YFSETQ. The junction had 3 bases not matched to a gene; V was cut back by 0 bases and J by 1 base. The CDR3 is made up of 15 amino acids. CDR3 nucleotide sequence: TGCGCCAGCAGCTTGGTTCAGGGGGCATCCTACGAGCAGTACTTC. This encodes CASSLVQGASYEQYF.

V usage is TRBV6-5 and J usage is TRBJ1-6, with D unclear. The CDR3 length is 15 residues. Germline V CDR1 and CDR2: MNHEY, SVGAGI. Trimming took off 5 bases at V and 5 bases at J, with 13 bases between the two ends. This CDR3 is CASSLDAHNNSPLHF. The CDR3 region has the DNA TGTGCCAGCAGTCTGGACGCTCACAATAATTCACCCCTCCACTTT.

The table lists this clone with a count of one. The chain joins TRBV6-2 or TRBV6-3 to TRBJ1-5; tentative D call: TRBD1 (6 bases). The CDR3 runs to 14 residues. CDR1 is MNHEY and CDR2 is SVGEGT in the germline V gene. Trimming removed 5 bases from V and 5 bases from J, with 13 bases in between. CDR3 sequence reads: CASSAQGWYQPQHF. Written as DNA, the CDR3 is TGTGCCAGCAGTGCACAGGGTTGGTATCAGCCCCAGCATTTT.

The V gene is TRBV5-1, the J gene TRBJ2-7; D ambiguous. Germline values: CDR1 SGHRS, CDR2 YFSETQ. This CDR3 contains 11 residues. Trimming shortened V by 5 bases and J by 5 bases, and 8 bases separated the two germline ends. Here the CDR3 DNA reads TGCGCCAGCAGGTACGCCGACGAGCAGTACTTC. Translating gives CASRYADEQYF.

This clone was recorded once. The chain carries TRBV5-1 and TRBJ2-5; 10 positions agree with TRBD2. Unmatched junction bases numbered 10, after V lost 1 base and J lost 4 bases. Germline-derived CDR1 and CDR2 are SGHRS and YFSETQ. This CDR3 has 17 amino acids. The CDR3 region is CASSLRPSGGRRETQYF. CDR3 nucleotide sequence: TGCGCCAGCAGCTTGAGACCTAGCGGGGGAAGGAGAGAGACCCAGTACTTC.

This clone appeared once. The chain links TRBV7-9 to TRBJ1-4; D remains unclear. The CDR3 contains 16 residues. Trimming stripped 5 bases from V and 4 bases from J, with 17 bases between. The germline CDR1 and CDR2 sequences are SEHNR and FQNEAQ (reference sequence). CDR3 bases: TGTGCCAGCAGCCTTGTGGGCGGCGGCTTTAATGAAAAACTGTTTTTT. As protein: CASSLVGGGFNEKLFF.